A selection of T cell receptor beta chains follows, all from one sample in a study of OX40 agonist ivuxolimab in advanced cancers. The protocol was immunoSEQ multiplex PCR, while the TCRdb copy is restricted to in-frame clones and leaves out a portion. The sample includes approximately 58,000 clones, 80% to 90% of them seen just once. Sequenced here: CD4+ or CD8+ T cells sorted from blood, sampled in a trial of the OX40 agonist ivuxolimab. The receptor set was obtained from an adult with an advanced solid tumor such as melanoma, head and neck, liver or kidney cancer. CDR3s include the opening cysteine and the closing phenylalanine or tryptophan. Each record gives: clone size, V gene, D gene, J gene, CDR3 DNA, CDR3 protein. D genes are given only for firm matches. The listing skips clone size in some rows; elsewhere it reads once, few, many or a size class.

>-|TRBV6-5|-|TRBJ2-7
TGTGCCAGCAGTCCGAGGCTAAGCTCCTACGAGCAGTACTTC
CASSPRLSSYEQYF
>-|TRBV7-6|TRBD2|TRBJ2-1
TGTGCCAGCAGCCTACGGACTAGTACGGATGAGCAGTTCTTC
CASSLRTSTDEQFF
>once|TRBV6-1|-|TRBJ1-3
TGTGCCAGCAGTGAAGGGTCGCGTCGGGACACCATATATTTT
CASSEGSRRDTIYF
>-|TRBV19|TRBD1|TRBJ1-4
TGTGCCAGTAGTATAGGACAGGGTCGGGAAAAACTGTTTTTT
CASSIGQGREKLFF
>-|TRBV6-5|-|TRBJ1-2
TGTGCCAGCCGTTCGGTGGACTATGGCTACACCTTC
CASRSVDYGYTF
>-|TRBV28|-|TRBJ2-1
TGTGCCAGCAGTTTATATCTAAACTACAATGAGCAGTTCTTC
CASSLYLNYNEQFF
>-|TRBV29-1|-|TRBJ2-7
TGCAGCGTTGAAGGGGGGTTCGGTGGGAGGACCTACGAGCAGTACTTC
CSVEGGFGGRTYEQYF
>-|TRBV19|TRBD1|TRBJ1-2
TGTGCCAGTAGTGGGGGACAGAGCAATGGCTACACCTTC
CASSGGQSNGYTF
>few|TRBV5-1|-|TRBJ2-2
TGCGCCAGCAGTGTCGGGCTTTTCAGCACCGGGGAGCTGTTTTTT
CASSVGLFSTGELFF
>-|TRBV2|-|TRBJ2-7
TGTGCCAGCAGCGGACAGTGGGGTTTTTACGAGCAGTACTTC
CASSGQWGFYEQYF
>once|TRBV10-3|-|TRBJ2-2
TGTGCCATCAGAAGAGACAGTTCCGGGGAGCTGTTTTTT
CAIRRDSSGELFF
>-|TRBV19|TRBD2|TRBJ2-7
TGTGCCACCAGAGCGGGGCCGTCCTCCTACGAGCAGTACTTC
CATRAGPSSYEQYF
>-|TRBV7-8|-|TRBJ1-6
TGTGCCAGCAGCTTAGCGAGAGGGGGGGCCTATAATTCACCCCTCCACTTT
CASSLARGGAYNSPLHF
>-|TRBV7-9|-|TRBJ2-7
TGTGCCAGCAGCCCTGTGGGGACCTACGAGCAGTACTTC
CASSPVGTYEQYF
>-|TRBV6-1|-|TRBJ2-5
TGTGCCAGCAGTGAGGCTAGTACTCAAGAGACCCAGTACTTC
CASSEASTQETQYF
>-|TRBV5-6|-|TRBJ1-1
TGTGCCAGCAGCTTGGTGGGGCCGACAACTGAAGCTTTCTTT
CASSLVGPTTEAFF
>-|TRBV7-9|TRBD2|TRBJ2-1
TGTGCCAGCAGCCCGAGGACTAGCGGGAGTCGTCGAGGTGAGCAGTTCTTC
CASSPRTSGSRRGEQFF
>-|TRBV19|-|TRBJ1-5
TGTGCCAGTAGGCCCGGGGGGAGCAATCAGCCCCAGCATTTT
CASRPGGSNQPQHF
>-|TRBV11-2|-|TRBJ1-4
TGTGCCAGCAGCTTGAACAGGGTTACTAATGAAAAACTGTTTTTT
CASSLNRVTNEKLFF
>once|TRBV18|-|TRBJ1-1
TGTGCCAGCTCACAAGAGACAGCCAACACTGAAGCTTTCTTT
CASSQETANTEAFF
>-|TRBV7-6|TRBD2|TRBJ2-1
TGTGCCAGCAGCTTATTGGGTAGCGGGAGGGCCCGCTACAATGAGCAGTTCTTC
CASSLLGSGRARYNEQFF
>-|TRBV9|TRBD2|TRBJ2-1
TGTGCCAGCAGCGTAGGACTAGCGGGAGTGGATGAGCAGTTCTTC
CASSVGLAGVDEQFF
>-|TRBV4-2|-|TRBJ1-2
TGTGCCAGCAGCCAAGGTCCTTCTCTAAGCCTCTATGGCTACACCTTC
CASSQGPSLSLYGYTF
>-|TRBV6-6|TRBD1|TRBJ1-2
TGTGCCAGCAGTGAGGACAGGGCGTATGGCTACACCTTC
CASSEDRAYGYTF
>-|TRBV15|TRBD2|TRBJ2-5
TGTGCCACCAGCAGTGGGGGGGGGATGGAAAAGACCCAGTACTTC
CATSSGGGMEKTQYF
>once|TRBV29-1|-|TRBJ2-4
TGCAGCGTTGTCCGGGACATATCAGCCAAAAACATTCAGTACTTC
CSVVRDISAKNIQYF
>once|TRBV5-6|-|TRBJ2-5
TGTGCCAGCAGCTTTTTTGGCAGCCAAGAGACCCAGTACTTC
CASSFFGSQETQYF
>few|TRBV19|-|TRBJ1-3
TGTGCCAGTAGGCCGACGGCAGGGGTATTCACCATATATTTT
CASRPTAGVFTIYF
>-|TRBV11-2|TRBD1|TRBJ2-3
TGTGCCAGCAGCTCCCCCAAAGGACAGGGAGCCACAGATACGCAGTATTTT
CASSSPKGQGATDTQYF
>-|TRBV11-1|-|TRBJ2-7
TGTGCCAGCAGCTTCGGCTTTACCTACGAGCAGTACTTC
CASSFGFTYEQYF
>-|TRBV6-5|-|TRBJ2-7
TGTGCCAGCAGTAATCTCCGGGATTCCCGCTACGAGCAGTACTTC
CASSNLRDSRYEQYF
>-|TRBV9|TRBD1|TRBJ1-6
TGTGCCAGCAGCCCTCCGACAGGGTCGGGCCTCCACTTT
CASSPPTGSGLHF
>once|TRBV5-6|TRBD1|TRBJ1-5
TGTGCCAGCAGTCGGATAGGACAGGGTCGCAATCAGCCCCAGCATTTT
CASSRIGQGRNQPQHF
>-|TRBV6-6|-|TRBJ2-2
TGTGCCAGCAGCCAACACACCGGGGAGCTGTTTTTT
CASSQHTGELFF
>few|TRBV28|-|TRBJ2-6
TGTGCCAGCAGGCCAGCCGGACAACTGTCTGGGGCCAACGTCCTGACTTTC
CASRPAGQLSGANVLTF
>few|TRBV5-1|TRBD2|TRBJ2-4
TGCGCCAGCAGCTTCGGGGGAGGGGTGGACAAAAACATTCAGTACTTC
CASSFGGGVDKNIQYF
>-|TRBV7-6|TRBD2|TRBJ2-1
TGTGCCAGCAAAAAGGGTTCTAGCGGCAGCGATGAGCAGTTCTTC
CASKKGSSGSDEQFF
>few|TRBV30|-|TRBJ2-7
TGTGCCTGGAGTCCCTCCTACGAGCAGTACTTC
CAWSPSYEQYF
>-|TRBV18|TRBD2|TRBJ2-5
TGTGCCAGCTCACCAGGGGGGGGAGAGACCCAGTACTTC
CASSPGGGETQYF
>-|TRBV11-3|-|TRBJ1-1
TGTGCCAGCAGCTTACACAGGAACACTGAAGCTTTCTTT
CASSLHRNTEAFF
>-|TRBV6-1|-|TRBJ1-5
TGTGCCAGTGAGGGGGAAGGCGTTCAGCCCCAGCATTTT
CASEGEGVQPQHF
>-|TRBV19|-|TRBJ1-3
TGTGCCAGTAGCTCGGGGAGAGAAGTAAGATCCGGAAACACCATATATTTT
CASSSGREVRSGNTIYF
>once|TRBV7-6|TRBD1|TRBJ1-5
TGTGCCAGCAGCTTAGCGGGGACAGGGGATCAGCCCCAGCATTTT
CASSLAGTGDQPQHF
>-|TRBV7-8|TRBD2|TRBJ2-1
TGTGCCAGCAGCTTAGTCACTAGCGGGGGGTACAGTAGTGAGCAGTTCTTC
CASSLVTSGGYSSEQFF
>-|TRBV5-1|-|TRBJ2-2
TGCGCCAGCAGCTTAGACCGGGAGCTGTTTTTT
CASSLDRELFF
>-|TRBV29-1|-|TRBJ2-1
TGCAGCGTTGAGTGGGATAGCGGACCCTACAATGAGCAGTTCTTC
CSVEWDSGPYNEQFF
>-|TRBV5-5|TRBD1|TRBJ1-5
TGTGCCAGCAGCCCTATGGGACAGAGCAATCAGCCCCAGCATTTT
CASSPMGQSNQPQHF
>-|TRBV18|TRBD1|TRBJ1-3
TGTGCCAGCTCACAGTCCGGGACAGACGGACTTGCGTTT
CASSQSGTDGLAF
>-|TRBV9|TRBD2|TRBJ2-5
TGTGCCAGCAGCGTAGCTAGCGGGGGGAGCCAAGAGACCCAGTACTTC
CASSVASGGSQETQYF
>-|TRBV2|-|TRBJ2-5
TGTGCCAGCAGTGAACATCTGGTACAGACTAGCCAAGAGACCCAGTACTTC
CASSEHLVQTSQETQYF